This passage covers 23 T cell receptor beta chains from one sample sequenced in a study of shared clonotypes between healthy human individuals. The data were produced by immunoSEQ multiplex PCR, yet TCRdb's version contains in-frame clones alone and is incomplete. The table records around 2,000,000 clones, 85% to 95% of them present only once. Naive CD8 cells, CD45RO-negative and positively selected for CCR7, excluded terminally differentiated effector memory CD45RA+ cells. The sample consisted of naive CD8+ T cells from PBMCs. Every receptor here comes from a young man in good health. Some clones in this sample may be carry-over from other donors' samples.

The chain employs TRBV4-1 and TRBJ2-7; 8 bases are shared with TRBD1. With V trimmed by 1 base and J by 4 bases, 6 bases remained unmatched. The CDR3 loop spans 15 amino acids. The germline gives CDR1 MGHRA, CDR2 YSYEKL. The CDR3 region is CASSQGPGQVYEQYF. As DNA, the CDR3 is TGCGCCAGCAGCCAAGGCCCGGGACAGGTTTACGAGCAGTACTTC.

The chain combines TRBV4-1 with TRBJ2-7; D is ambiguous. Trimming took 1 base from V and 3 from J, leaving 7 bases between them. The CDR3 spans 13 residues. CDR1 is MGHRA, CDR2 YSYEKL, per germline. The CDR3 nucleotides read TGCGCCAGCAGCCAAGGGGTGTTCTACGAGCAGTACTTC. Amino acids: CASSQGVFYEQYF.

This chain uses TRBV9 with TRBJ2-7; D is possibly TRBD1 (6 bases). CDR3 length equals 13 residues. Trimming removed 0 bases at V and 6 bases at J, with 10 bases between. The germline V gene encodes CDR1 SGDLS and CDR2 YYNGEE. The CDR3 spells CASSVALGGEQYF. Here the CDR3 DNA reads TGTGCCAGCAGCGTAGCGTTAGGGGGCGAGCAGTACTTC.

On this clone: The sample has other DNA sequences that encode this CDR3 too. The chain is built from TRBV5-6 and TRBJ2-5; 7 nucleotides agree with TRBD2. CDR1 is SGHDT and CDR2 is YYEEEE in the germline V gene. This CDR3 has 15 residues. Trimming took 0 bases from V and 1 from J; bases not matched to a gene: 3. CDR3 region: CASSLGTGGQETQYF. CDR3 nucleotide sequence: TGTGCCAGCAGCTTGGGTACGGGGGGCCAAGAGACCCAGTACTTC.

This clone was detected once. The chain combines TRBV11-2 with TRBJ2-7, with TRBD2 identical over 12 bases. The CDR3 covers 13 residues. The V gene end was trimmed by 3 bases and the J gene end by 7 bases; junction bases not matched to a gene: 1. Germline CDR1 SGHAT, CDR2 FQNNGV. The CDR3 region has the DNA TGTGCCAGCAGCTTCGGGACTAGCGGGGAGCAGTACTTC. It yields the protein CASSFGTSGEQYF.

The chain recombines TRBV10-3 with TRBJ1-2; 7 bases are a match to TRBD1. Per the germline V gene, CDR1 is ENHRY and CDR2 is SYGVKD. The CDR3 loop spans 15 amino acids. The junction had 9 bases not matched to a gene; V was cut back by 6 bases and J by 2 bases. Here the CDR3 reads CAISQGQLGNYGYTF. The CDR3 bases are TGTGCCATCAGCCAGGGACAGCTGGGGAACTATGGCTACACCTTC.

The rearrangement uses TRBV27 and TRBJ2-7; D assignment may be TRBD1 or TRBD2 (5 bases each). The CDR3 covers 13 residues. Germline V gene lookup returns CDR1 MNHEY and CDR2 SMNVEV (reference sequence). Trimming removed 5 bases at V and 6 bases at J, with 14 bases between. In DNA form, the CDR3 reads TGTGCCAGCAGTGGGGGACGGGCCAGCGAGCAGTACTTC. Amino acids: CASSGGRASEQYF.

J is TRBJ2-1 and V is TRBV5-4; TRBD2 matches at 15 bases. Looked up from germline, CDR1 is SGHNT and CDR2 is YYREEE (reference sequence). The length of the CDR3 is 17 residues. With V trimmed by 1 base and J by 10 bases, 9 bases remained unmatched. The CDR3 is CASSLRPGLAGGWEQFF. As DNA, the CDR3 is TGTGCCAGCAGCTTGCGTCCGGGACTAGCGGGAGGATGGGAGCAGTTCTTC. Looking up the rest from reference TRBV5-4 and TRBJ2-1 gives the full variable domain: ETGVTQSPTHLIKTRGQQVTLRCSSQSGHNTVSWYQQALGQGPQFIFQYYREEENGRGNFPPRFSGLQFPNYSSELNVNALELDDSALYLCASSLRPGLAGGWEQFFGPGTRLTVL.

This chain connects TRBV7-2 to TRBJ2-2, with D perhaps matching TRBD1 (6 bases). V dropped 7 bases and J dropped 2 bases, with 14 bases sitting between them. This CDR3 spans 15 amino acids. Germline-derived CDR1 and CDR2 are SGHTA and FQGNSA. As DNA, the CDR3 is TGTGCCAGCACCACCATGGGACACAACACCGGGGAGCTGTTTTTT. Residues: CASTTMGHNTGELFF.

The chain employs TRBV9 and TRBJ2-2; D is possibly TRBD1 (5 bases). V dropped 0 bases and J dropped 3 bases, with 12 bases sitting between them. This CDR3 is 16 amino acids long. CDR1 is SGDLS and CDR2 is YYNGEE in the germline V gene. The CDR3 bases are TGTGCCAGCAGCGTAGTAGGGGTTGGTGACACCGGGGAGCTGTTTTTT. Its protein product is CASSVVGVGDTGELFF.

This clone was seen a single time. The chain is built from TRBV7-8 and TRBJ2-1, with TRBD2 matching over 7 bases. Trimming took 0 bases from V and 1 from J; bases not matched to a gene: 6. The CDR3 extends over 17 amino acids. CDR1 is SGHVS, CDR2 FQNEAQ, per germline. The CDR3 bases are TGTGCCAGCAGCTTAGCATATGCGGGAGTTTCCTACAATGAGCAGTTCTTC. The encoded protein is CASSLAYAGVSYNEQFF.

The chain combines TRBV28 with TRBJ2-7, with TRBD2 matching over 9 bases. Germline-derived CDR1 and CDR2 are MDHEN and SYDVKM. J gave up 2 bases and V 3 bases, and 5 bases lay outside the gene matches. CDR3 length: 15 amino acids. The chain's CDR3 is CASSFPAGGPYEQYF. Written as DNA, the CDR3 is TGTGCCAGCAGTTTCCCAGCGGGAGGTCCCTACGAGCAGTACTTC.

The chain couples TRBV7-3 to TRBJ2-5, with D possibly being TRBD1 or TRBD2 (5 bases each). Germline V lookup: CDR1 SGHTA, CDR2 FQGTGA. Trimming left V 5 bases short and J 2 bases short, with 18 bases between. The CDR3 covers 16 residues. CDR3 DNA: TGTGCCAGCAGCGCGATAGGGACGGACGATCAAGAGACCCAGTACTTC. It yields the protein CASSAIGTDDQETQYF.

On this clone: Other DNA sequences in the sample encode the same CDR3. V usage is TRBV27 and J usage is TRBJ2-7, with TRBD1 as a possible D gene (6 bases). This CDR3 spans 13 amino acids. V lost 5 bases to trimming and J lost 2 bases, with 10 bases between them. CDR1 and CDR2 (germline): MNHEY, SMNVEV (reference sequence). The CDR3 sequence is CASSLGTPYEQYF. In nucleotides, the CDR3 is TGTGCCAGCAGTCTTGGGACACCCTACGAGCAGTACTTC.

This chain uses TRBV7-3 with TRBJ2-2, with a weak D call TRBD1 (6 bases). The length of the CDR3 is 18 residues. Germline values: CDR1 SGHTA, CDR2 FQGTGA. Trimming took 5 bases from V and 2 from J, leaving 21 bases between them. The CDR3, as DNA: TGTGCCAGCAGCCTAGTAGACTACAGGGTACTTAACACCGGGGAGCTGTTTTTT. Translated: CASSLVDYRVLNTGELFF. Variable domain in full (rest from reference TRBV7-3 and TRBJ2-2): GAGVSQTPSNKVTEKGKYVELRCDPISGHTALYWYRQSLGQGPEFLIYFQGTGAADDSGLPNDRFFAVRPEGSVSTLKIQRTERGDSAVYLCASSLVDYRVLNTGELFFGEGSRLTVL.

The rearrangement links TRBV4-1 to TRBJ1-5; D not certain. Trimming pared 1 base from V and 5 bases from J, leaving 9 bases between. Germline CDR1 and CDR2: MGHRA and YSYEKL. The CDR3 spans 14 residues. The DNA for the CDR3 is TGCGCCAGCAGCCAAGGGGTGGTTGATCAGCCCCAGCATTTT. Its protein product is CASSQGVVDQPQHF.

The gene calls are TRBV4-1 and TRBJ2-5, with TRBD2 matching over 11 bases. V was pared by 0 bases and J by 5 bases, with 8 bases of the junction left unmatched. Germline lookup yields CDR1 MGHRA and CDR2 YSYEKL. The CDR3 length is 17 residues. The CDR3 reads CASSQDPLAGVEETQYF. In DNA form, the CDR3 reads TGCGCCAGCAGCCAAGATCCACTAGCGGGAGTTGAGGAGACCCAGTACTTC.

The CDR3 loop is CASNNRHREPDTQYF. As DNA, the CDR3 is TGTGCCAGCAACAACCGTCACAGGGAACCAGATACGCAGTATTTT. The chain couples TRBV5-5 to TRBJ2-3; maybe TRBD1 (6 bases). CDR1 and CDR2 from the germline V gene are SGHKS and YYEKEE (reference sequence). Between the trimmed V and J ends, which lost 6 bases and 4 bases, there was a span of 18 bases. The CDR3 contains 15 residues.

The chain employs TRBV7-9 and TRBJ2-1, with no clear D. V was cut by 0 bases and J by 5 bases, with 14 bases left in between. The CDR3 sequence is 16 residues long. The germline V gene encodes CDR1 SEHNR and CDR2 FQNEAQ (reference sequence). The DNA for the CDR3 is TGTGCCAGCAGCTTAGCGGACCTTTACCAGGACAATGAGCAGTTCTTC. Translating it yields CASSLADLYQDNEQFF.

The V gene is TRBV30, the J gene TRBJ2-6; D is uncertain. The V end was cut by 0 bases, the J end by 0 bases, with 24 bases between. Germline CDR1 and CDR2: GTSNPN and SVGIG (reference sequence). The CDR3 is 21 amino acids. The DNA for the CDR3 is TGTGCCTGGAGTGTATCACAGCCAGGTGCCCCTTCTATCTCTGGGGCCAACGTCCTGACTTTC. Translation gives CAWSVSQPGAPSISGANVLTF.

The chain recombines TRBV9 with TRBJ2-2, with D uncertain. Trimming pared 0 bases from V and 2 bases from J, leaving 20 bases between. The germline gives CDR1 SGDLS, CDR2 YYNGEE. The CDR3 spans 19 residues. CDR3 protein: CASSVVSMSESGNTGELFF. CDR3 DNA sequence: TGTGCCAGCAGCGTAGTTTCCATGTCGGAGTCCGGTAACACCGGGGAGCTGTTTTTT. The variable domain in full, with the rest retrieved from reference TRBV9 and TRBJ2-2, is DSGVTQTPKHLITATGQRVTLRCSPRSGDLSVYWYQQSLDQGLQFLIQYYNGEERAKGNILERFSAQQFPDLHSELNLSSLELGDSALYFCASSVVSMSESGNTGELFFGEGSRLTVL.

This clone has only one observation. The rearrangement links TRBV27 to TRBJ2-5; no definite D call. V gave up 6 bases and J gave up 7 bases, with 6 bases separating them. This CDR3 has 10 residues. Germline V CDR1 and CDR2: MNHEY, SMNVEV (reference sequence). CDR3 sequence (DNA): TGTGCCAGCAGGGGGTGGACCCAGTACTTC. This gives the protein CASRGWTQYF.

This chain joins TRBV29-1 and TRBJ2-7, with TRBD1 identical over 7 bases. V lost 3 bases, J lost 3 bases, and 2 bases stayed unmatched. The CDR3 has 12 residues. Germline CDR1 is SQVTM and CDR2 is ANQGSEA. CDR3 DNA: TGCAGCGTTGAGGACAGGTTCTACGAGCAGTACTTC. It codes for CSVEDRFYEQYF.